Each of the 9 T cell receptor beta chains below was sequenced from the same sample in a study of post-analysis software for immune sequencing data. Whole-study findings and limits: TRBV segments more frequent in patients than in controls numbered a few and included TRBV5-6, TRBV5-1 and TRBV20-1.

The library was made from cDNA and included unique molecular identifiers. MiXCR was run by TCRdb on the PCR reads, yielding one entry per CDR3 protein. Of approximately 350,000 distinct CDR3 sequences listed, less than 35% are singletons. What these receptors recognize is not known. The specimen was blood. The receptor source for this set is a girl aged 5-17 years with multiple sclerosis.

This clonotype came up a few times. The genes are TRBV20-1 and TRBJ2-4, with TRBD2 matching over 12 bases. This CDR3 is 15 amino acids long. V was clipped by 5 bases and J by 6 bases; unmatched bases: 8. Germline loops: CDR1 DFQATT, CDR2 SNEGSKA (reference sequence). The CDR3 here is CSAVRLAGAGNIQYF. The CDR3 nucleotides are TGCAGTGCTGTTCGACTAGCGGGGGCCGGAAACATTCAGTACTTC.

Comments on this clonotype: One end of the junction is discordant with germline, which a read error may explain. The V and J genes are TRBV3-1 and TRBJ1-2, with D perhaps TRBD1 (6 bases). CDR1 is LGHDT, CDR2 YNNKEL, per germline (reference sequence). The CDR3 is 15 residues long. CDR3 in DNA: TGTACCAGCAGCCAAGGAACAGGGATCAACTATGGCTACACCTTC. Amino acids: CTSSQGTGINYGYTF.

This chain connects TRBV20-1 to TRBJ1-2; D not certain. Trimming removed 4 bases at V and 4 bases at J, with 19 bases between. This CDR3 spans 15 amino acids. CDR1 DFQATT and CDR2 SNEGSKA come from the germline V gene (reference sequence). CDR3 protein: CSANKRRWVSYGYTF. CDR3 in DNA: TGCAGTGCTAACAAGAGACGGTGGGTCTCCTATGGCTACACCTTC.

The chain employs TRBV5-1 and TRBJ2-5; tentatively, D is TRBD1 (5 bases). The V gene lost 3 bases and the J gene lost 1 base, with 10 bases spanning the gap. This CDR3 is built from 14 residues. Germline CDR1 reads SGHRS; CDR2 reads YFSETQ. As DNA, the CDR3 is TGCGCCAGCAGCTCCGGACAAGCCCAAGAGACCCAGTACTTC. This codes for CASSSGQAQETQYF.

This clonotype has only a few counts. V usage is TRBV6-1 and J usage is TRBJ2-2; 11 nucleotides align to TRBD2. Germline CDR1 MNHNS, CDR2 SASEGT. V gave up 2 bases and J gave up 4 bases; unmatched junction bases: 3. The CDR3 sequence is 16 residues long. Written as DNA, the CDR3 is TGTGCCAGCAGTGAACCCCTAGCGGGGGGCACCGGGGAGCTGTTTTTT. Encoded protein: CASSEPLAGGTGELFF.

In its sample, this clonotype was seen once. The chain uses TRBV3-1 and TRBJ2-3, with 10 bases lining up with TRBD2. The CDR3 contains 19 residues. V dropped 4 bases and J dropped 2; count of bases not matched to a gene: 15. From germline, CDR1 is LGHDT and CDR2 YNNKEL (reference sequence). In DNA, the CDR3 is TGTGCCAGCAGCCCGGCGATAGCGGGGGGCCTAGCTTCCACAGATACGCAGTATTTT. Protein sequence: CASSPAIAGGLASTDTQYF.

This clonotype was picked up a small number of times. The CDR3, as DNA: TGTGCCAGCAGTTACGAGAGACTAGCGGGGGCCCGGTCCTACAATGAGCAGTACTTC. It specifies CASSYERLAGARSYNEQYF. This sequence joins TRBV6-2 or TRBV6-3 and TRBJ2-1; TRBD2 aligns across 12 bases. The end of the DNA is better explained by TRBJ2-7, so the J call may be wrong. Germline lookup yields CDR1 MNHEY and CDR2 SVGEGT. This CDR3 comprises 19 residues.

On this clonotype itself: With a much larger clone just one base away, this may be a read error. The rearrangement uses TRBV7-6 and TRBJ2-5, with no clear D. The CDR3 extends over 15 amino acids. Germline V gives CDR1 SGHVS, CDR2 FNYEAQ. V lost 3 bases and J 1 base, leaving 12 bases between the germline ends. This CDR3 reads CASSFLGIGQETQYF. Here the CDR3 DNA reads TGTGCCAGCAGCTTTTTGGGGATAGGCCAAGAGACCCAGTACTTC.

The rearrangement joins TRBV10-3 to TRBJ2-7, with a weak D call TRBD1 (6 bases). This CDR3 spans 14 amino acids. V dropped 7 bases and J dropped 0 bases, with 13 bases sitting between them. CDR1 and CDR2 from the germline V gene are ENHRY and SYGVKD. The CDR3 here is CAIKQGFGSYEQYF. The CDR3 DNA sequence: TGTGCCATCAAACAGGGATTTGGCTCCTACGAGCAGTACTTC.